Detailed here is one T cell receptor beta chain. Its antigen is unknown. There are 18 residues in the CDR3. V was shortened by 4 bases and J by 1 base, with 23 bases between the two germline ends. CDR1 is MDHEN and CDR2 is SYDVKM in the germline V gene. The source of the sample is a study of cytomegalovirus exposure and HLA in healthy donors. Vbeta (60) and Jbeta (13) primers were used in the PCR. Some clones are missing from TCRdb's copy, which holds only in-frame ones; the method was immunoSEQ multiplex PCR. The sample has around 150,000 clones, roughly 78% seen once. General study results and limits: Most of the CMV-associated TCR beta chains (in a later analysis) appeared to be HLA-restricted. It was only CMV serostatus that was available as immune exposure information.

The sequencing input was PBMCs. The V gene is TRBV28, the J gene TRBJ2-7; maybe TRBD2 (6 bases). This sequence was found in a man aged 35 to 55 in good health and CMV-seronegative. The CDR3 coding sequence is TGTGCCAGCAGTTCCCAGCGACTAGAAGTGAGTAGTTCCTACGAGCAGTACTTC. Translation: CASSSQRLEVSSSYEQYF.